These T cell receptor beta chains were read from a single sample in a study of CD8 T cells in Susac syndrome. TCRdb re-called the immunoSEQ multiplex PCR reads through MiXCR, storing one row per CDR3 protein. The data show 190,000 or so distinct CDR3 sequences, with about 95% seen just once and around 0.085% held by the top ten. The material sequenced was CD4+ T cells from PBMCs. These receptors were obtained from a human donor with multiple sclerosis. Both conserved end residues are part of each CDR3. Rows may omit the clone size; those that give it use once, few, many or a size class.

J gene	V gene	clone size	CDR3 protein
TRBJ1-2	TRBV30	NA	CAWSVTTKGSGYTF
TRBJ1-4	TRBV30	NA	CALGRQSEKLFF
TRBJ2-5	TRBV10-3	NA	CAISTPGQGISETQYF
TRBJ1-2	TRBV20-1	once	CSARDLAGGEYGYTF
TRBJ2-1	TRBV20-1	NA	CSASTSGTAGNEQFF
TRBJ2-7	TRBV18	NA	CASSPLGQGSYEQYF
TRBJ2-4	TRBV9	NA	CASSAGVGDGRNIQYF
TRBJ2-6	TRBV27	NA	CASSFSFSGANVLTF
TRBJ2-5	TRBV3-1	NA	CASSRTEETQYF
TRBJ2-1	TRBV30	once	CAWSPLAVNNEQFF
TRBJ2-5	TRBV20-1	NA	CSARDRLAAQETQYF
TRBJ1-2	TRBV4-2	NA	CASSQGGGGPYGYTF
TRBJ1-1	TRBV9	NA	CASSGQGRNTEAFF
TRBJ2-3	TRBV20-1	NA	CSARDGGADTQYF
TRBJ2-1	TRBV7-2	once	CASSLTSFPREQFF
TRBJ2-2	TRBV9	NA	CASSALDRAEGELFF
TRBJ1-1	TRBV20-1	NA	CSARPGNTEAFF
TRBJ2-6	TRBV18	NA	CASSPEDGANVLTF
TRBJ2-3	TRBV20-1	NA	CSARRLQGSGDTQYF